A selection of T cell receptor beta chains follows, all from one sample in a study of spatial heterogeneity in lung cancer. One entry per CDR3 protein results from TCRdb running MiXCR on the 5' RACE reads. Among some 43,000 distinct CDR3 sequences, roughly 10% were seen once, and the ten largest hold about 15%. Sequenced material: PBMCs, taken at follow-up. These TCRs come from a female donor with early-stage non-small cell lung cancer. Each CDR3 is given with its conserved first and last residue. D genes are given only for firm matches. Size is omitted from some rows. Given values are once, few, many or a class for expanded clones.

TRBV23-1	.	many	TRBJ1-5	TGCGCCAGCAGCCCCCCAAGCTGGGGCAATCAGCCCCAGCATTTT	CASSPPSWGNQPQHF
TRBV9	TRBD1	many	TRBJ1-1	TGTGCCAGCAGCGTAGGTGGGACAGCCGAAGCTTTCTTT	CASSVGGTAEAFF
TRBV2	TRBD1	.	TRBJ1-5	TGTGTCAGCAGTGCGGACAGGGCCGACGGTCAGCCCCAGCATTTT	CVSSADRADGQPQHF
TRBV23-1	.	.	TRBJ2-6	TGCGCCAGCAGCGTAGGGGGTTCTGGGGCCAACGTCCTGACTTTC	CASSVGGSGANVLTF
TRBV4-1	.	few	TRBJ2-7	TGCGCCAGCAGCCAGGCGGCGGGTCAGGCCAGTTACGAGCAGTACTTC	CASSQAAGQASYEQYF
TRBV5-6	.	.	TRBJ1-5	TGTGCCAGCAGCGAGGAACGATCGCATCAGCCCCAGCATTTT	CASSEERSHQPQHF
TRBV27	.	many	TRBJ2-1	TGTGCCAGCAGTTTATCCGCCGGGGGTGTTGAGCAGTTCTTC	CASSLSAGGVEQFF
TRBV7-2	.	.	TRBJ2-7	TGTGCCAGCAGCCACGGGACCCCGGACCTCTACGAGCAGTACTTC	CASSHGTPDLYEQYF
TRBV12-3/TRBV12-4	TRBD1	many	TRBJ2-1	TGTGCCAGTACCCGGGACAGGGGGTCGGAGGCTCACGGGCAAGTCTTC	CASTRDRGSEAHGQVF
TRBV7-6	TRBD2	.	TRBJ2-1	TGTGCCAGCAGCTTAGATGGGGTACTAGCGGGAGTCGGGAATGAGCAGTTCTTC	CASSLDGVLAGVGNEQFF
TRBV2	.	.	TRBJ2-2	TGTGCCAGCAGTGTCGGGTCTCGGGGGGAGCTGTTTTTT	CASSVGSRGELFF
TRBV7-9	.	many	TRBJ2-1	TGTGCCAGCAGCTTAGCCGTTGCTGAGCAGTTCTTC	CASSLAVAEQFF
TRBV5-4	.	.	TRBJ1-5	TGTGCCAGCAGCTTGGCGGGGAACCCCCAGCATTTT	CASSLAGNPQHF
TRBV7-3	.	medium-sized	TRBJ1-1	TGTGCCAGCAGCCAAACTCAGGGGACTGAAGCTTTCTTT	CASSQTQGTEAFF
TRBV5-1	.	.	TRBJ2-7	TGCGCCAGCAGCTTGGAAGGACGTACTACCTACGAGCAGTACTTC	CASSLEGRTTYEQYF
TRBV20-1	.	few	TRBJ2-5	TGCAGTGCTTACCAAAGGTTCGCCGAGACCCAGTACTTC	CSAYQRFAETQYF
TRBV4-2	TRBD2	few	TRBJ2-7	TGTGCCAGCAGCCAAGACCTAGCGGGGGGGTCCTACGAGCAGTACTTC	CASSQDLAGGSYEQYF